A selection of T cell receptor beta chains follows, all from one sample in a study of blood T cell repertoires in COVID-19. Profiled with immunoSEQ multiplex PCR; TCRdb holds only in-frame clones, not every one. The sample contains about 55,000 clones, roughly 80% of which appear only once. Sequencing used peripheral blood. These receptors came from a human donor in a cohort sampled during active or convalescent COVID-19. Each CDR3 is given with its conserved first and last residue. Each record gives: D gene, V gene, clone size, J gene, CDR3 protein, CDR3 DNA. The D gene is left open where the match is weak. Some rows have no size entry. The others give once, few or many, or a class for an expanded clone.

TRBD1	TRBV6-2/TRBV6-3	few	TRBJ1-1	CASSILPDRATEAFF	TGTGCCAGCAGCATCCTGCCCGACAGGGCCACTGAAGCTTTCTTT
TRBD1	TRBV2	NA	TRBJ1-5	CASRDDRAQPQHF	TGTGCCAGCAGGGACGACAGGGCTCAGCCCCAGCATTTT
NA	TRBV14	NA	TRBJ2-5	CASSQEFTAGRETQYF	TGTGCCAGCAGCCAAGAGTTCACAGCCGGTCGAGAGACCCAGTACTTC
NA	TRBV4-1	NA	TRBJ1-2	CASSQGGGVNYGYTF	TGCGCCAGCAGCCAAGGCGGGGGGGTGAACTATGGCTACACCTTC
TRBD1	TRBV2	NA	TRBJ1-1	CAGGQGVLTTEAFF	TGTGCCGGCGGACAGGGGGTGTTGACGACTGAAGCTTTCTTT
TRBD1	TRBV7-2	NA	TRBJ1-1	CASSQGQGAGTEAFF	TGTGCCAGCAGCCAAGGACAGGGGGCAGGCACTGAAGCTTTCTTT
NA	TRBV4-3	NA	TRBJ1-1	CASSQDPGGNTEAFF	TGCGCCAGCAGCCAAGACCCCGGGGGGAACACTGAAGCTTTCTTT
NA	TRBV7-9	few	TRBJ2-1	CASSLGDWYNEQFF	TGTGCCAGCAGCTTGGGTGACTGGTATAATGAGCAGTTCTTC
TRBD1	TRBV29-1	NA	TRBJ2-2	CSVPRDRNTGELFF	TGCAGCGTTCCCCGGGACAGGAACACCGGGGAGCTGTTTTTT
NA	TRBV4-2	once	TRBJ2-1	CASSQDRGGAYNEQFF	TGTGCCAGCAGCCAAGATAGGGGGGGCGCCTACAATGAGCAGTTCTTC
NA	TRBV30	NA	TRBJ1-1	CAWSVHGGRTEAFF	TGTGCCTGGAGTGTACACGGGGGGCGAACTGAAGCTTTCTTT
TRBD1	TRBV10-3	NA	TRBJ1-1	CASTQGALMNTEAFF	TGTGCCAGCACACAGGGGGCTCTTATGAACACTGAAGCTTTCTTT
NA	TRBV30	NA	TRBJ1-2	CAWSGYKGGIGYGYTF	TGTGCCTGGAGTGGATATAAAGGAGGGATTGGCTATGGCTACACCTTC
NA	TRBV6-5	NA	TRBJ2-1	CASIEGGFGNEQFF	TGTGCCAGCATCGAGGGGGGGTTTGGCAATGAGCAGTTCTTC
TRBD1	TRBV27	NA	TRBJ2-1	CASSPRTGGNEQFF	TGTGCCAGCAGTCCAAGGACAGGGGGAAATGAGCAGTTCTTC
NA	TRBV10-3	NA	TRBJ1-4	CAISESTDQYEKLFF	TGTGCCATCAGTGAGTCCACAGACCAATATGAAAAACTGTTTTTT
TRBD1	TRBV5-1	NA	TRBJ1-2	CASSPGQGYGYTF	TGCGCCAGCAGCCCCGGACAGGGCTATGGCTACACCTTC
NA	TRBV20-1	NA	TRBJ2-1	CSAGPLNEQFF	TGCAGTGCCGGTCCCCTCAATGAGCAGTTCTTC
NA	TRBV2	NA	TRBJ1-4	CASSFTGQNEKLFF	TGTGCCAGCAGTTTTACAGGACAGAATGAAAAACTGTTTTTT
NA	TRBV4-1	NA	TRBJ2-3	CASSQAGWDTQYF	TGCGCCAGCAGCCAAGCGGGGTGGGATACGCAGTATTTT
TRBD1	TRBV27	once	TRBJ2-7	CATTGTGGLEEQYF	TGTGCCACTACCGGGACAGGGGGATTGGAAGAGCAGTACTTC
TRBD1	TRBV5-6	NA	TRBJ2-1	CASSPRDRVSYNEQFF	TGTGCCAGCAGCCCGAGGGACAGGGTCTCCTACAATGAGCAGTTCTTC
NA	TRBV11-3	once	TRBJ2-7	CASSPDRTDEQYF	TGTGCCAGCAGCCCAGACAGGACCGACGAGCAGTACTTC
TRBD1	TRBV12-5	NA	TRBJ2-7	CASGPRDRGALSGEQYF	TGTGCTAGTGGTCCCCGGGACAGGGGGGCACTTTCTGGTGAGCAGTACTTC
NA	TRBV18	NA	TRBJ2-6	CASSPQDSPGANVLTF	TGTGCCAGCTCACCTCAAGACAGCCCTGGGGCCAACGTCCTGACTTTC
NA	TRBV21-1	NA	TRBJ1-2	CASMPEDRVGYGYTF	TGTGCCAGCATGCCTGAGGACAGGGTGGGCTATGGCTACACCTTC
TRBD1	TRBV7-2	NA	TRBJ1-1	CAIGDRNTANTEAFF	TGTGCCATCGGGGACAGGAATACAGCGAACACTGAAGCTTTCTTT
NA	TRBV6-5	NA	TRBJ1-2	CITSGSSYGYTF	TGTATAACCTCGGGGTCTTCTTATGGCTACACCTTC
TRBD2	TRBV4-2	NA	TRBJ2-2	CASSQEDFGGGAGTGELFF	TGTGCCAGCAGCCAAGAAGATTTTGGCGGGGGGGCGGGCACCGGGGAGCTGTTTTTT
NA	TRBV5-6	NA	TRBJ1-1	CASSLAGTGFPEAFF	TGTGCCAGCAGCTTGGCCGGGACTGGGTTCCCTGAAGCTTTCTTT
TRBD2	TRBV11-3	NA	TRBJ2-1	CASGPSGGGRNEQFF	TGTGCCAGCGGCCCCAGCGGGGGGGGGAGGAATGAGCAGTTCTTC
NA	TRBV6-4	NA	TRBJ2-7	CASSGTGVSYEQYF	TGTGCCAGCAGTGGGACGGGGGTATCCTACGAGCAGTACTTC
NA	TRBV21-1	NA	TRBJ2-5	CASSKTGETQYF	TGTGCCAGCAGCAAGACAGGGGAGACCCAGTACTTC